The 27 T cell receptor beta chains in this list originate from one sample, sequenced in a study of T cells in Graves' hyperthyroidism and ophthalmopathy. TCR beta CDR3 sequences were amplified from RNA transcripts. TCR CDR3 regions were first amplified by RT-PCR with HTBI primers. TCRdb reanalysed the multiplex PCR reads using MiXCR and keeps one entry per CDR3 protein. The sample contains over 120,000 distinct CDR3 sequences, over 20% of which appear only once. Material: blood. These receptors all come from a woman aged 50 to 60 with Graves' hyperthyroidism that later progressed to Graves' ophthalmopathy.

This clonotype was seen many times. This chain connects TRBV28 to TRBJ1-1; D might be TRBD1 (6 bases). Germline CDR1 is MDHEN and CDR2 is SYDVKM. V lost 2 bases to trimming and J lost 0 bases, with 7 bases between them. The CDR3 is 14 amino acids. This CDR3 is CASSLRQVNTEAFF. DNA of the CDR3: TGTGCCAGCAGTTTAAGACAGGTGAACACTGAAGCTTTCTTT. The variable domain in full, completed from reference TRBV28 and TRBJ1-1, reads DVKVTQSSRYLVKRTGEKVFLECVQDMDHENMFWYRQDPGLGLRLIYFSYDVKMKEKGDIPEGYSVSREKKERFSLILESASTNQTSMYLCASSLRQVNTEAFFGQGTRLTVV.

Ten or more counts support this clonotype. V usage is TRBV30 and J usage is TRBJ1-4; D not resolved. The CDR3 runs to 14 residues. Trimming removed 1 base from V and 1 base from J, with 7 bases in between. Per germline, CDR1 GTSNPN and CDR2 SVGIG (reference sequence). DNA of the CDR3: TGTGCCTGGAGTGAAGGCGGAACTAATGAAAAACTGTTTTTT. It translates to CAWSEGGTNEKLFF.

This clonotype was found many times. The chain links TRBV2 to TRBJ1-1, with a tentative D call TRBD1 (5 bases). This CDR3 is 13 amino acids long. Germline loops: CDR1 SNHLY, CDR2 FYNNEI. V lost 6 bases and J lost 1, with 9 bases in between. The CDR3, as DNA: TGTGCCAGCAGCCTGGACAAGAACACTGAAGCTTTCTTT. It translates to CASSLDKNTEAFF. Drawing the rest from reference TRBV2 and TRBJ1-1, the complete variable domain is EPEVTQTPSHQVTQMGQEVILRCVPISNHLYFYWYRQILGQKVEFLVSFYNNEISEKSEIFDDQFSVERPDGSNFTLKIRSTKLEDSAMYFCASSLDKNTEAFFGQGTRLTVV.

This clonotype was detected a few times. This chain's CDR3 is CASSLWTGTNSPLHF. CDR3 sequence (DNA): TGCGCCAGCAGCTTATGGACAGGAACAAATTCACCCCTCCACTTT. J is TRBJ1-6 and V is TRBV5-1, with TRBD1 matching over 7 bases. Trimming took 2 bases from V and 7 from J; bases not matched to a gene: 6. The germline V gene encodes CDR1 SGHRS and CDR2 YFSETQ. The CDR3 runs to 15 residues.

This clonotype was recorded at least ten times. The chain recombines TRBV28 with TRBJ2-1, with TRBD2 matching 9 bases. After removal of 7 bases from V and 9 bases from J, the junction contained 7 bases not matched to a gene. Per germline, CDR1 MDHEN and CDR2 SYDVKM. The CDR3 sequence is 13 residues long. The DNA of the CDR3 is TGTGCCAGCATAGGCGGGAGGGGGAGTGAGCAGTTCTTC. Residues: CASIGGRGSEQFF.

Ten or more counts support this clonotype. This rearrangement joins TRBV20-1 to TRBJ2-3, with 9 bases matching TRBD2. This CDR3 has 14 residues. Germline lookup yields CDR1 DFQATT and CDR2 SNEGSKA (reference sequence). Losses at the gene ends were 4 bases for V and 3 bases for J; bases not matched to a gene: 5. The CDR3 DNA sequence: TGCAGTGCTAACGGACTAGCGAAGACAGATACGCAGTATTTT. This codes for CSANGLAKTDTQYF.

The sample holds many counts of this clonotype. The rearrangement uses TRBV6-2 or TRBV6-3 and TRBJ2-4; 7 nucleotides align to TRBD1. Germline CDR1 MNHEY, CDR2 SVGEGT. V shed 2 bases and J 7 bases; nucleotides not matched to a gene: 11. There are 16 residues in the CDR3. The CDR3 DNA reads TGTGCCAGCAGTTACACCCCAGGGGGAAGGACGAACATTCAGTACTTC. It specifies CASSYTPGGRTNIQYF.

This clonotype was counted ten times or more. V usage is TRBV7-2 and J usage is TRBJ2-4; D ambiguous. The V gene lost 3 bases and the J gene lost 7 bases, with 13 bases spanning the gap. CDR1 is SGHTA and CDR2 is FQGNSA in the germline V gene. CDR3 length: 14 amino acids. The CDR3 DNA is TGTGCCAGCAGCTTCGACCAGAATCGGAACATTCAGTACTTC. It encodes CASSFDQNRNIQYF.

At least ten counts were recorded for this clonotype. DNA of the CDR3: TGTGCCAGCACCCCGGGAGGCCCCGGGAAATACGAGCAGTACTTC. Translation gives CASTPGGPGKYEQYF. The rearrangement joins TRBV7-9 to TRBJ2-7, with TRBD2 identical over 7 bases. CDR3 size: 15 residues. CDR1 SEHNR and CDR2 FQNEAQ come from the germline V gene (reference sequence). V gave up 7 bases and J gave up 4 bases; unmatched junction bases: 13. The full variable domain, its missing parts supplied by reference TRBV7-9 and TRBJ2-7, is DTGVSQNPRHKITKRGQNVTFRCDPISEHNRLYWYRQTLGQGPEFLTYFQNEAQLEKSRLLSDRFSAERPKGSFSTLEIQRTEQGDSAMYLCASTPGGPGKYEQYFGPGTRLTVT.

This clonotype was recorded a few times. The V gene is TRBV3-1, the J gene TRBJ2-1; no clear D gene. There are 15 residues in the CDR3. The ends were cut back, 4 bases at V and 7 bases at J, with 17 bases in the middle. Germline V gene sequence: CDR1 LGHDT, CDR2 YNNKEL (reference sequence). CDR3 protein: CASSPPMIGGNEQFF. CDR3 in DNA: TGTGCCAGCAGCCCCCCGATGATAGGCGGAAATGAGCAGTTCTTC.

This sequence joins TRBV28 and TRBJ1-1; TRBD1 aligns across 9 bases. Germline CDR1 reads MDHEN; CDR2 reads SYDVKM. With 6 bases clipped from V and 1 base from J, the junction kept 9 bases outside the gene matches. The CDR3 is 16 residues long. CDR3 protein: CASSALGQGGNTEAFF. In DNA, the CDR3 is TGTGCCAGCAGCGCCCTGGGACAGGGTGGGAACACTGAAGCTTTCTTT.

The chain employs TRBV18 and TRBJ2-7; 9 positions match TRBD1. J gave up 5 bases and V 3 bases, and 8 bases lay outside the gene matches. The germline CDR1 and CDR2 sequences are KGHSH and LQKENI. The CDR3 contains 15 residues. The DNA for the CDR3 is TGTGCCAGCTCACCGGCCGGGACAGGGTCTGACGAGCAGTACTTC. Its translation is CASSPAGTGSDEQYF.

The V and J genes are TRBV6-9 and TRBJ2-1; D may be TRBD1 or TRBD2 (6 bases each). V shed 3 bases and J shed 8 bases, with 17 bases lying between them. Germline loops: CDR1 MNHGY, CDR2 SVAAGI. CDR3 length: 15 residues. The DNA of the CDR3 is TGTGCCAGCAGTTACCCCCCGGAGGGGGTCCATGAGCAGTTCTTC. Its translation is CASSYPPEGVHEQFF.

This clonotype was seen ten or more times. The chain carries TRBV12-3 or TRBV12-4 and TRBJ2-7, with 7 bases lining up with TRBD1. Germline trimming cut 5 bases from V and 5 bases from J; bases unmatched to any gene: 6. The CDR3 has 13 residues. The CDR3 DNA reads TGTGCCAGCAGTGCGGACAGGACCCACGAGCAGTACTTC. Its translation is CASSADRTHEQYF.

In this sample, this clonotype turned up once. A read error may be the cause here, since a much bigger clone is one base away. This chain links TRBV20-1 with TRBJ1-1, with D hard to call. The CDR3 covers 14 residues. Germline CDR1 is DFQATT and CDR2 is SNEGSKA (reference sequence). This CDR3 is CGARPSMARAEAFF. The CDR3 DNA is TGCGGTGCTAGACCCTCAATGGCGAGGGCTGAAGCTTTCTTT.

This chain uses TRBV19 with TRBJ1-4; tentative D call: TRBD1 (6 bases). The CDR3 has 15 residues. V lost 3 bases to trimming and J lost 0 bases, with 8 bases between them. The V gene's germline CDR1 is LNHDA and CDR2 SQIVND (reference sequence). CDR3 sequence reads: CASSIQGSTNEKLFF. The CDR3 DNA reads TGTGCCAGTAGTATTCAGGGGTCAACTAATGAAAAACTGTTTTTT.

This chain joins TRBV11-3 and TRBJ2-1; 7 bases map to TRBD2. Germline V gene sequence: CDR1 SGHNT, CDR2 YENEEA. This CDR3 spans 13 amino acids. J gave up 6 bases and V 5 bases, and 4 bases lay outside the gene matches. The CDR3 sequence is CASSPVAGNEQFF. CDR3 sequence (DNA): TGTGCCAGCAGCCCGGTAGCGGGCAATGAGCAGTTCTTC.

This clonotype was seen more than once but under ten times. CDR3 sequence: CSVEGGLAGSTGELFF. The DNA of the CDR3 is TGCAGTGTAGAGGGTGGACTAGCGGGATCCACCGGGGAGCTGTTTTTT. The V and J genes are TRBV20-1 and TRBJ2-2; the match to TRBD2 covers 12 bases. The ends lost 7 bases at V and 4 bases at J; junction bases unmatched: 10. Looked up from germline, CDR1 is DFQATT and CDR2 is SNEGSKA (reference sequence). The CDR3 has 16 amino acids.

This chain connects TRBV6-1 to TRBJ1-3; D is unclear. Germline V gives CDR1 MNHNS, CDR2 SASEGT. This CDR3 region has 14 residues. V lost 6 bases and J 2 bases, leaving 11 bases between the germline ends. The CDR3 DNA reads as TGTGCCAGCAGCCCCGGGCGGGCTGGAAACACCATATATTTT. It specifies CASSPGRAGNTIYF.

This rearrangement joins TRBV20-1 to TRBJ2-3, with D perhaps being TRBD1 or TRBD2 (6 bases each). The CDR3 runs to 14 residues. Per the germline V gene, CDR1 is DFQATT and CDR2 is SNEGSKA (reference sequence). Trimming removed 0 bases at V and 3 bases at J, with 10 bases between. The CDR3 DNA sequence: TGCAGTGCTAGAGATTGGGGGGCTACAGATACGCAGTATTTT. It yields the protein CSARDWGATDTQYF.

V is TRBV19 and J is TRBJ2-1, with D possibly matching TRBD1 (7 bases). This CDR3 has 15 residues. CDR1 and CDR2 (germline): LNHDA, SQIVND (reference sequence). Trimming stripped 3 bases from V and 9 bases from J, with 18 bases between. The CDR3 loop is CASSIPRGRDSEQFF. The CDR3 DNA follows: TGTGCCAGTAGTATCCCTAGGGGGCGGGACAGTGAGCAGTTCTTC. Using reference TRBV19 and TRBJ2-1 for the parts outside the CDR3, the full variable domain is DGGITQSPKYLFRKEGQNVTLSCEQNLNHDAMYWYRQDPGQGLRLIYYSQIVNDFQKGDIAEGYSVSREKKESFPLTVTSAQKNPTAFYLCASSIPRGRDSEQFFGPGTRLTVL.

V is TRBV19 and J is TRBJ1-1; 8 bases line up with TRBD1. The V gene's germline CDR1 is LNHDA and CDR2 SQIVND (reference sequence). V shed 6 bases and J 5 bases; nucleotides not matched to a gene: 14. The CDR3 is 16 residues long. The CDR3 nucleotides read TGTGCCAGTAGCCTACAGGGGGTCACGAGGGATACTGAAGCTTTCTTT. Translating gives CASSLQGVTRDTEAFF.

This clonotype was seen many times. CDR3: CASSLNPPQGGRNTEAFF. As DNA, the CDR3 is TGTGCCAGCAGTTTAAACCCCCCACAGGGAGGGAGGAACACTGAAGCTTTCTTT. The chain couples TRBV27 to TRBJ1-1; a weak D match, TRBD1 (6 bases). CDR1 is MNHEY, CDR2 SMNVEV, per germline (reference sequence). V lost 2 bases and J lost 1, with 20 bases in between. The CDR3 is made up of 18 amino acids.

The V call is TRBV7-2, the J call TRBJ1-6; TRBD1 aligns across 7 bases. J was trimmed by 4 bases and V by 6 bases; bases with no gene match: 6. Germline CDR1 reads SGHTA; CDR2 reads FQGNSA. The CDR3 runs 15 residues. The CDR3 protein is CASRRDRVYNSPLHF. For the CDR3, the DNA is TGTGCCAGCAGAAGAGACAGGGTGTATAATTCACCCCTCCACTTT.

This clonotype was observed at least ten times. The chain employs TRBV5-1 and TRBJ2-2, with D perhaps matching TRBD1 (6 bases). Germline CDR1 is SGHRS and CDR2 is YFSETQ. V lost 5 bases, J lost 4 bases, and 15 bases lay in between. This CDR3 region has 15 residues. Written as DNA, the CDR3 is TGCGCCAGCAGGGGGGCGCAGGGGAGCACCGGGGAGCTGTTTTTT. This sequence encodes CASRGAQGSTGELFF.

The chain joins TRBV29-1 to TRBJ2-7, with 8 nucleotides matching TRBD1. Germline CDR1 SQVTM, CDR2 ANQGSEA. V trimming: 3 bases; J trimming: 0 bases; junction bases outside the gene matches: 7. The CDR3 is 15 residues long. The CDR3 nucleotides read TGCAGCGTTGAGCTGCCGGGACAGGTCTCCTACGAGCAGTACTTC. Amino acid sequence: CSVELPGQVSYEQYF.

In this sample, this clonotype turned up many times. This chain connects TRBV5-1 to TRBJ2-7; 8 bases are a match to TRBD1. Germline lookup yields CDR1 SGHRS and CDR2 YFSETQ. V shed 0 bases, J shed 2 bases, and the junction held 7 bases outside the gene matches. The CDR3 has 16 residues. The CDR3, as DNA: TGCGCCAGCAGCTTGGGGACAGGGATCCAAACCTACGAGCAGTACTTC. Translating gives CASSLGTGIQTYEQYF.